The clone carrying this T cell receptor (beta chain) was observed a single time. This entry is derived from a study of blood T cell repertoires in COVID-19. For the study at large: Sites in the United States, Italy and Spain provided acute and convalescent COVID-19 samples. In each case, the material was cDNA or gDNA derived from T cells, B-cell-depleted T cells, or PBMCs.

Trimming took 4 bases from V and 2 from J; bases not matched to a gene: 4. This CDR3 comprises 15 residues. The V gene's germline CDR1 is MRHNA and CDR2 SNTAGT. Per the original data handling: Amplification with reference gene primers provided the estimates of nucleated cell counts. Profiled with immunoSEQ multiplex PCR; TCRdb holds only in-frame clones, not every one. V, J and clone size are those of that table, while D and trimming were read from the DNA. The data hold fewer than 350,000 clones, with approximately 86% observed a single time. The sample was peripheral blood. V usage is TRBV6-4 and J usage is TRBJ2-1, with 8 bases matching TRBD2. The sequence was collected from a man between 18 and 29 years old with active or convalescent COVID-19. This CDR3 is CASSALAGTYNEQFF. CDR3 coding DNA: TGTGCCAGCAGTGCCTTAGCGGGGACCTACAATGAGCAGTTCTTC.